This T cell receptor beta chain was profiled in a study of T cell responses to AZD1222 COVID-19 vaccine. Study-wide findings and caveats: The sample set comprised mostly white British donors with more females, and clonal diversity was possibly underestimated. After two AZD1222 doses, spike-specific TCR breadth and depth rose versus day 0.

This clone was detected only a few times. Its antigen is unidentified. Clones were sequenced by immunoSEQ multiplex PCR, and TCRdb holds only the in-frame ones, with some missing. Counted here are 70,000 to 90,000 clones, 80% to 90% occurring once; the ten biggest clones make up about 12%. Germline V lookup: CDR1 LNHDA, CDR2 SQIVND (reference sequence). Trimming left V 6 bases short and J 0 bases short, with 11 bases between. The CDR3 has 14 amino acids. The sequencing here drew on peripheral blood, taken 28 days after the second AZD1222 dose. The chain recombines TRBV19 with TRBJ1-1; D is ambiguous. This TCR derives from an adult who received the AZD1222 COVID-19 vaccine. The CDR3 DNA sequence: TGTGCCAGTAGGAGAGCCACAATGAACACTGAAGCTTTCTTT. This encodes CASRRATMNTEAFF.